This TCR beta chain stems from a study of blood T cell repertoires in COVID-19 (dated by TCRdb to about 2020). Background for the entire study: The collaborator samples originated in the United States, Italy and Spain and spanned the acute and convalescent phases of COVID-19. The prospective study material was composed of cDNA or gDNA derived from T cells, B-cell-depleted T cells, or PBMCs. The dataset comprised deeply sampled blood TCRbeta repertoires from subjects exposed to, actively infected with, or recovered from COVID-19. The repertoires were released in a freely available public database intended as a resource for research on the immune response to SARS-CoV-2. Samples came from the ongoing ImmuneRACE study (first 160 participants) plus 1,254 subjects from 6 global collaborators. Nearly every sample came with metadata listing a de-identified subject ID, COVID-19 status, age in years and sex. HLA class I and class II types, where available, came from metadata supplied by the sample provider rather than from assay-based typing. The investigation overall reported the following: How much clinical and demographic metadata was included differed by source and by participant, and the metadata was provided uncurated.

In the prospective study, participants were about 18 to 95 years old, resided in approximately 22 geographic areas of the United States, and were enrolled through a virtual design. To assign participants to cohorts, the prospective study relied on clinical history that participants themselves reported in a screening survey and a study questionnaire. ImmuneRACE Cohort 3 recovered participants were defined by two consecutive negative NP/OP PCR tests, healthcare professional clearance, or symptom resolution. In the prospective study, whole blood, serum and a nasopharyngeal or oropharyngeal swab were collected from each participant by mobile phlebotomists. Over a roughly 2-month period, participants in the prospective study had the option of providing additional blood draws and questionnaires. Blood samples from the prospective study were shipped frozen or at room temperature prior to DNA extraction.

Trimming leaves V shorter by 3 bases and J shorter by 3 bases, with the junction holding 27 bases beyond the gene matches. CDR1 SGHDN and CDR2 FVKESK were looked up in the germline V gene. The CDR3 has 22 amino acids, counting the end cysteine and phenylalanine. Left in the record is the CDR3 DNA by itself, 66 bases read in frame from the first base. TCRbeta CDR3 regions were amplified from genomic DNA by means of the immunoSEQ Assay, a bias-controlled multiplex PCR. In the source study's methods: The number of nucleated cells in each sample was estimated from the amplification of reference gene primers within the assay. Sequence reads were collapsed and filtered to measure the absolute abundance of every unique TCRbeta CDR3 rearrangement. For each sample, productive Simpson clonality was calculated as the square root of Simpson's diversity index over productive rearrangements. In its TCRdb copy, this immuneACCESS table keeps in-frame sequences only and misses some clones. Where compared with another copy, unresolved V genes explain less than half of these, and the others have no known cause. The V and J calls and clone size come from that table; D and trimming were worked out from the DNA. This sample gives roughly 130,000 clones in total; 70% to 90% of them show up just once. The ten largest clones capture about 2.5% of the sample.

Details on this clone: Which antigen it targets is not known. Base-call qualities are not available, and no considerably larger clone is one nucleotide away.

The clonotype originates from a woman aged 45 to 65 who had recovered from COVID-19. The chain links TRBV14 with TRBJ1-1, and 8 junction bases match TRBD1. Sequencing was done on a sample of PBMCs or T cells enriched from blood (not recorded which). Here is the DNA: TGTGCCAGCAGCCACCACTACTTTCAGGGGGCCGTCTTCCCGGCTAGGGACACTGAAGCTTTCTTT. It specifies CASSHHYFQGAVFPARDTEAFF.